A selection of T cell receptor beta chains follows, all from one sample in a study of chemoradiotherapy in HPV16-positive cancers. Generated by immunoSEQ multiplex PCR, the TCRdb table keeps only in-frame clones and is missing some. The sample has fewer than 6,500 clones, 70% to 90% seen once. The sample was tumor tissue, taken from a patient who underwent chemoradiotherapy. These receptors were taken from a human donor with HPV-associated anogenital cancer. Each CDR3 is given without its conserved first and last residue. Clone size is given for some rows only: seen once, a few or many times, or a class if the clone is expanded.

size,J,V,CDR3
NA,TRBJ2-5,TRBV7-8,ASSLKVYSGQETQY
NA,TRBJ2-7,TRBV28,ASSPGYEQY
NA,TRBJ1-4,TRBV2,ASSETRAGNGEKLF
NA,TRBJ1-1,TRBV15,ATSRTALPGTEAF
few,TRBJ2-3,TRBV19,ASTLGQGAGDTQY
NA,TRBJ2-2,TRBV7-2,ASSLNMAGGTGELF
NA,TRBJ1-2,TRBV5-5,ASSPDILANYGYT
few,TRBJ2-7,TRBV5-6,ASTGEGEVYEQY
NA,TRBJ2-1,TRBV7-9,ASSSLVPSYNEQF
NA,TRBJ1-2,TRBV6-5,ASSFGQAYGYT
NA,TRBJ2-1,TRBV30,AWSAGTYVDNEQF
NA,TRBJ1-5,TRBV5-1,ASSLPGFPGRNQPQH
NA,TRBJ1-2,TRBV6-1,ASRDLDYGYT
NA,TRBJ2-3,TRBV7-2,ASSTPLSGRATDTQY
NA,TRBJ2-7,TRBV10-3,AIKASGIGEQY
NA,TRBJ1-1,TRBV29-1,SENSNTEAF
NA,TRBJ1-3,TRBV7-2,ASSLGGTGAGNTIY
NA,TRBJ1-1,TRBV30,AWSVQGNTEAF
few,TRBJ1-4,TRBV1,TSSRISTRANEKLF
NA,TRBJ1-3,TRBV7-2,ASSLTGGIGNTIY
NA,TRBJ2-7,TRBV7-9,ASSQSGRGYEQY
once,TRBJ1-2,TRBV19,ATLLWEGAGYGYT
NA,TRBJ1-5,TRBV15,ATSRAGATAYQPQH